A selection of T cell receptor beta chains follows, all from one sample in a study of graft-versus-host responses after intestinal transplantation. These receptors' targets are unknown. Produced via immunoSEQ multiplex PCR; TCRdb's table is partial and in-frame only. The data contain 80,000 to 100,000 clones, around 90% of them singletons. The starting material was unstimulated CD4+ T cells sorted from spleen or lymph node cells, obtained before intestinal transplant. These receptor sequences come from a human donor who received an intestinal transplant. The CDR3 runs from the conserved cysteine through the conserved F or W. The D gene is left open where the match is weak. Clone size appears in some rows only: once, few, many, or a class for an expanded clone.

.	TRBJ1-5	TRBV5-1	.	CASSPTGEVGQPQHF	TGCGCCAGCAGCCCGACCGGGGAGGTTGGTCAGCCCCAGCATTTT
.	TRBJ2-1	TRBV5-4	.	CASSLESQINEQFF	TGTGCCAGCAGCCTGGAGTCCCAGATCAATGAGCAGTTCTTC
.	TRBJ1-6	TRBV7-3	once	CASSLTGGSPLHF	TGTGCCAGCAGCTTAACAGGGGGTTCACCCCTCCACTTT
.	TRBJ1-6	TRBV9	.	CASSDNPRQSSYNSPLHF	TGTGCCAGCAGCGATAACCCTCGACAGAGCTCCTATAATTCACCCCTCCACTTT
.	TRBJ1-1	TRBV19	.	CASSTLAAGATEAFF	TGTGCCAGTAGTACCCTAGCCGCAGGGGCAACTGAAGCTTTCTTT
.	TRBJ2-1	TRBV6-5	.	CASSYPEFPNEQFF	TGTGCCAGCAGTTACCCCGAGTTCCCTAATGAGCAGTTCTTC
.	TRBJ2-6	TRBV4-1	.	CASSQELGSSGANVLTF	TGCGCCAGCAGCCAAGAGTTGGGCAGCTCTGGGGCCAACGTCCTGACTTTC
.	TRBJ2-1	TRBV11-1	.	CASSLGRGDVRADNEQFF	TGTGCCAGCAGCTTGGGCAGGGGGGACGTTCGAGCCGACAATGAGCAGTTCTTC
.	TRBJ1-2	TRBV2	.	CASIAEHYGYTF	TGTGCCAGCATCGCCGAGCACTATGGCTACACCTTC
TRBD1	TRBJ1-5	TRBV6-6	.	CASLGRDRAEQPQHF	TGTGCCAGTTTAGGCCGGGACAGGGCGGAACAGCCCCAGCATTTT
.	TRBJ2-7	TRBV7-9	once	CASSLSEGPYEQYF	TGTGCCAGCAGCTTGTCGGAGGGCCCCTACGAGCAGTACTTC
.	TRBJ2-7	TRBV27	.	CASSWLGGPSYEQYF	TGTGCCAGCAGTTGGCTCGGGGGGCCCTCCTACGAGCAGTACTTC
TRBD2	TRBJ2-1	TRBV14	.	CASSPPRRAGGYNEQFF	TGTGCCAGCAGCCCTCCCCGGCGGGCGGGGGGGTACAATGAGCAGTTCTTC
TRBD2	TRBJ2-3	TRBV6-5	.	CASSLSGGVDTQYF	TGTGCCAGCAGCCTTAGCGGGGGGGTCGATACGCAGTATTTT
TRBD1	TRBJ2-5	TRBV5-1	.	CASSGQAVETQYF	TGCGCCAGCTCGGGACAGGCGGTTGAGACCCAGTACTTC
TRBD2	TRBJ2-5	TRBV7-7	.	CASSLGRGETQYF	TGTGCTAGCAGCTTAGGGCGGGGGGAGACCCAGTACTTC
TRBD1	TRBJ2-7	TRBV27	.	CASSPNRDSSVRQYF	TGTGCCAGCAGTCCCAACCGGGACAGTTCGGTGCGGCAGTACTTC